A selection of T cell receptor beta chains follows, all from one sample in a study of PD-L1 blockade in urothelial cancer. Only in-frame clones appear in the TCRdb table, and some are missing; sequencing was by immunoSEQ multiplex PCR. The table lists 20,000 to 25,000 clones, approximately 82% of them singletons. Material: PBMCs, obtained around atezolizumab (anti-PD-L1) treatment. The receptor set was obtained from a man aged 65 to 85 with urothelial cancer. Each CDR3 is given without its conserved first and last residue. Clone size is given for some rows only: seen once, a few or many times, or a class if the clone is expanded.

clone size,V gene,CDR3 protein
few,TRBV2,ASSQEGEQPQH
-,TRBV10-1,ASSDRRDDEQF
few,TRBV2,ASSEPSHSLFMNTEAF
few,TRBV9,ASSVVGSYTGELF
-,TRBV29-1,SVGTGLEETQY
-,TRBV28,ASSQLQGESTTGELF
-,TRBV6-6,ASRRTSVDEQY
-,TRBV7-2,ASSPGETQY
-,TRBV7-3,ASSLTTAGEEGETQY
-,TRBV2,ASRYWDLYYNEQF
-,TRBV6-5,ASSYSSGGKLF
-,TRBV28,ASSFEDSFYGYT
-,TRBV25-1,ASRGATLGNEQF
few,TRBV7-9,ASSLAGGTVDEQF
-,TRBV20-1,SARIAEQF
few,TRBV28,ASSLLSRGRAKGGNQPQH
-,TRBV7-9,ASSLQATEAF
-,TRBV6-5,ASSTTGGNEQY
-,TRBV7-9,ASSALQGAREKLF
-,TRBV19,ASSILQGRSEAF
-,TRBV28,ASSTWTSGDQETQY
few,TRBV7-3,ASSLTSGTYNEQF
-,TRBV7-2,ASSLGWREQY
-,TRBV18,ASSPDREGATDTQY
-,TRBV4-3,ASSQEHRAGGEQY
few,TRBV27,ASSWSAGGGPDTQY
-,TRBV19,ASSMGAASSYEQY
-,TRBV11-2,ASSLPGQRAYEQY
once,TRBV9,ASSPTPSGRANEQF
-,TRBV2,ASNARTGGLDEQY
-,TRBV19,ASSPGNEKLF
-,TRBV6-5,ATQAGYEQY
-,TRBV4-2,ASSQAPVLTSGTHYEQY
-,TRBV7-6,ASSLGQEETQY
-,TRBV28,ASRQGQGGETQY
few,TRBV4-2,ASSQWGRHRGMNTEAF
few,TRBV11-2,ASSGSAGGWAF
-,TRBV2,ASSPRTGGYGYT
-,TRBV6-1,ASSLGSSYEQY
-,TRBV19,ASSPSHGDRAYNEQF
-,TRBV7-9,ASSLGNERGRAQPQH
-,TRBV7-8,ASSFQRAQAGQPQH
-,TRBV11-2,ASSFDSGSYNEQF
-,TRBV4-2,ASSQFDRQGMNGYT
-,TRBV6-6,ASSYSWGRLGEKLF